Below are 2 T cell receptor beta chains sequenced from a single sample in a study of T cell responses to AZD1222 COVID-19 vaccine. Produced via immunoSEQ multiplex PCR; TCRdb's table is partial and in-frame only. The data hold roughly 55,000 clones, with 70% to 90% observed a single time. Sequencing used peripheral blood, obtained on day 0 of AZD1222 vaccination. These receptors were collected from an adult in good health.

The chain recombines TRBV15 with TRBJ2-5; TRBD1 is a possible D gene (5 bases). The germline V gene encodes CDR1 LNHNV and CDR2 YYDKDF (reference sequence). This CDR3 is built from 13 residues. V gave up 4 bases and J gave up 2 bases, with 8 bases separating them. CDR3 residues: CATSTGLQETQYF. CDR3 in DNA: TGTGCCACCAGCACAGGGCTGCAAGAGACCCAGTACTTC.

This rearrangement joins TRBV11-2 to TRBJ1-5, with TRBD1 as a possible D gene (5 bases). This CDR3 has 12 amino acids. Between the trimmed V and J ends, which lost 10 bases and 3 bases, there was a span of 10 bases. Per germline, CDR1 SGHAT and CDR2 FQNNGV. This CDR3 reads CAIDRSNQPQHF. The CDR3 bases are TGTGCCATTGACAGATCCAATCAGCCCCAGCATTTT.